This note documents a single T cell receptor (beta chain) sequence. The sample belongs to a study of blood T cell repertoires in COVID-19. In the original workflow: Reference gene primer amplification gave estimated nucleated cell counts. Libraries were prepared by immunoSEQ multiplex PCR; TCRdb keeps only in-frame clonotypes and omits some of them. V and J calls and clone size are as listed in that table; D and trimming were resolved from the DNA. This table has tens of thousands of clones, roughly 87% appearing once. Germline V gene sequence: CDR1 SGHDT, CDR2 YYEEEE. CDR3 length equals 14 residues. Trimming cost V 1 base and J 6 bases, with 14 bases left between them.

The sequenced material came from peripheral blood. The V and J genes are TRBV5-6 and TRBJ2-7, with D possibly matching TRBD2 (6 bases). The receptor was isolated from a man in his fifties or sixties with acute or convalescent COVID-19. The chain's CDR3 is CASSLFTGVGEQYF. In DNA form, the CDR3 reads TGTGCCAGCAGCTTGTTTACGGGAGTAGGCGAGCAGTACTTC.